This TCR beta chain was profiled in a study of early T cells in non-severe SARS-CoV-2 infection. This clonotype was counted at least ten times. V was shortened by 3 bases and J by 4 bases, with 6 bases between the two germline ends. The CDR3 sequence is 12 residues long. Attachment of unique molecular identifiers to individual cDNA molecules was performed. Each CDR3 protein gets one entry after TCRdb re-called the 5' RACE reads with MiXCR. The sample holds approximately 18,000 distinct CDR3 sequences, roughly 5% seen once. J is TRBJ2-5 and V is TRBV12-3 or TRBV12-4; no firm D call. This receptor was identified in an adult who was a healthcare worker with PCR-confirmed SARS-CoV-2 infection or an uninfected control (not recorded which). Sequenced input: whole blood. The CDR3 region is CASSFNTETQYF. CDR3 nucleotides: TGTGCCAGCAGTTTTAACACAGAGACCCAGTACTTC.